The source of this T cell receptor beta chain is a study of T-cell memory formation after mild COVID-19 (TCRdb year 2021). Context from the whole study: TCR sequence clusters from the two donors were largely donor specific. Two young, previously healthy adult volunteers made up the cohort, one male and one female. Longitudinal TCRalpha and TCRbeta repertoire sequencing tracked T-cell clones expanding and contracting after mild COVID-19 in a couple of donors.

Ficoll-Paque density gradient centrifugation was the method used to isolate PBMCs. The paper as a whole reports these results and caveats: Contracting CD4+ clones turned up mainly in the CM and EM memory subsets, whereas EMRA was where CD8+ clones were enriched. Some responding clones were detected in pre-infection memory, suggesting pre-existing cross-reactive memory T cells joined the SARS-CoV-2 response. Balanced CD4/CD8 phenotypes were observed for clones contracting from day 15 to 85, whereas a bias towards CD4+ was observed for a second wave of clones expanding from day 15 to 37. Whether the second-wave clones peaking on day 37 were SARS-CoV-2 specific was not confirmed. The study included only a couple of mild cases, and larger cohorts that include severe cases with pre-infection samples were judged to be necessary.

Points on this clonotype: Its binding antigen is unknown. No much larger clone exists at a distance of one base, and base qualities are not known.

Sequencing was performed on an Illumina NovaSeq 6000. Using 5'RACE with constant-segment primers, TCRalpha and TCRbeta cDNA libraries were constructed, with sample barcodes and unique molecular identifiers added in the process. Trizol reagent was used to extract RNA from every sample. The libraries were amplified in two PCR steps, and the second step added a second sample barcode and Illumina TruSeq adapters. Sequencing of the libraries was done on an Illumina NovaSeq, producing 2 x 150 bp paired-end reads. Turning to the authors' computational methods: The reads were demultiplexed and collapsed into UMI-guided consensus sequences using migec v1.2.7. Using mixcr v2.1.11, UMI consensuses were aligned to TRA and TRB V and J templates and then assembled into clonotypes. A clonotype was counted as expanded or contracted only if both edgeR and NoisET called the change significant, with noise models trained on biological replicates. For edgeR calls, a false discovery rate-adjusted p below 0.01 and a log2 fold-change threshold of 1 were applied. As an exploratory analysis of dynamics, PCA with hierarchical clustering was applied to max-normalized trajectories of the 1000 most abundant clonotypes. Each responding clone was given a CD4 or CD8 phenotype based on the CD4+ and CD8+ repertoires, which had been sequenced separately. TCRdb ran its own pipeline on the public reads, namely fastp trimming at Q25 and MiXCR clone calling, and kept in-frame beta chains. Here each entry gathers all rows of one CDR3 protein and keeps the most common genes and DNA. These V and J calls are TCRdb output, not the study's own analysis. Present in this sample are approximately 100,000 distinct CDR3 sequences, more than 15% of which were seen just once. The ten most abundant clones make up 25% to 30% of the sample.

Trimming costs V 3 bases and J 4 bases, and their ends lie 12 bases apart. Taken from cysteine to phenylalanine, the CDR3 has 14 residues. Only the CDR3 portion is preserved as DNA: 42 bases, with reading frame beginning at the first base. The germline V gene (reference sequence) provides CDR1 SEHNR and CDR2 FQNEAQ. The V and J genes are TRBV7-9 and TRBJ1-1, with the D gene not clear enough to name. Input material: PBMCs or a T cell subset sorted from them (not recorded which). The source is an adult woman who had mild COVID-19 (a few samples of this study predate the infection). The sample titles of this study are shuffled in the database, so cell type and time point are left out; the donor was told from shared clones. The encoded CDR3 is CASSFQVPGTEAFF. The nucleotide sequence reads as follows: TGTGCCAGCAGCTTTCAGGTCCCGGGCACTGAAGCTTTCTTT.